The T cell receptor beta chain under discussion was sequenced for a study of blood T cell repertoires in COVID-19. Across the whole study: There were acute and convalescent COVID-19 samples, and they came from the United States, Italy and Spain.

The CDR3 totals 16 residues. CDR1 and CDR2 from the germline V gene are LNHDA and SQIVND (reference sequence). Trimming removed 6 bases from V and 13 bases from J; junction bases left unmatched: 16. Using immunoSEQ multiplex PCR, the repertoire was profiled, and TCRdb retains in-frame clones only, with some absent. The sample has 80,000 or so clones; 90% to 95% are singletons. The sequenced sample was peripheral blood. This clonotype was sampled from a woman between 50 and 59 years old in a cohort sampled during active COVID-19. This chain connects TRBV19 to TRBJ1-6, with TRBD1 matching 9 bases. CDR3 sequence reads: CASRPTGTGKGSPLHF. CDR3 nucleotides: TGTGCCAGTAGACCGACCGGGACAGGGAAGGGGTCGCCCCTCCACTTT.